This is a list of T cell receptor beta chains from one sample in a study of blood T cell repertoires in COVID-19. Produced via immunoSEQ multiplex PCR; TCRdb's table is partial and in-frame only. Among some 130,000 clones listed, 84% were seen once. Sequencing was done on a sample of peripheral blood. The receptors here all came from a human donor in a cohort sampled during active COVID-19. Both conserved end residues are part of each CDR3. D genes are given only for firm matches. The listing skips clone size in some rows; elsewhere it reads once, few, many or a size class.

>.|.|TRBV7-7|TRBJ1-2
CASSLALMTRPQARGYTF
TGTGCTAGCAGCTTAGCGCTTATGACAAGGCCTCAAGCACGTGGCTACACCTTC
>.|.|TRBV19|TRBJ2-1
CASSIRNEQFF
TGTGCCAGTAGTATTCGCAATGAGCAGTTCTTC
>TRBD1|.|TRBV5-1|TRBJ1-2
CASSLIGTAYGYTF
TGCGCCAGCAGCTTGATCGGGACAGCCTATGGCTACACCTTC
>.|.|TRBV12-3/TRBV12-4|TRBJ2-1
CASSFHTNNEQFF
TGTGCCAGCAGTTTTCACACAAACAATGAGCAGTTCTTC
>.|.|TRBV2|TRBJ2-2
CASRETPTNTGELFF
TGTGCCAGCAGAGAGACACCGACGAACACCGGGGAGCTGTTTTTT
>.|.|TRBV6-5|TRBJ1-6
CASSYSWRADSPLHF
TGTGCCAGCAGTTACTCTTGGAGAGCAGATTCACCCCTCCACTTT
>.|.|TRBV11-2|TRBJ1-5
CASSLGGTGNQPQHF
TGTGCCAGCAGCTTAGGGGGTACAGGGAATCAGCCCCAGCATTTT
>.|.|TRBV2|TRBJ2-1
CASSDDGTRGNNEQFF
TGTGCCAGCAGTGACGACGGGACAAGGGGCAACAATGAGCAGTTCTTC
>TRBD2|.|TRBV15|TRBJ2-1
CATSSHGGDNEQFF
TGTGCCACCAGCAGCCACGGGGGGGACAATGAGCAGTTCTTC
>.|few|TRBV27|TRBJ1-6
CASGYDRGSPLHF
TGTGCCAGCGGATACGACCGAGGATCACCCCTCCACTTT
>.|.|TRBV7-3|TRBJ1-2
CASSLGPAAQYGYTF
TGTGCCAGCAGCTTAGGCCCTGCGGCCCAATATGGCTACACCTTC
>.|.|TRBV28|TRBJ1-1
CASRSAEALNTEAFF
TGTGCCAGCAGATCCGCCGAAGCCCTGAACACTGAAGCTTTCTTT
>.|.|TRBV12-5|TRBJ2-3
CASGPGLSSTDTQYF
TGTGCTAGTGGCCCGGGACTCTCTAGCACAGATACGCAGTATTTT
>.|once|TRBV29-1|TRBJ2-5
CSVKGQGQETQYF
TGCAGCGTGAAAGGGCAGGGTCAAGAGACCCAGTACTTC